These T cell receptor beta chains were read from a single sample in a study of memory CD4+ T cells and cytomegalovirus serostatus. Libraries were prepared by immunoSEQ multiplex PCR; TCRdb keeps only in-frame clonotypes and omits some of them. The repertoire holds about 56,000 clones, with about 80% as singletons. The specimen sequenced was memory CD4+ T cells from blood. These TCRs come from an adult in good health and CMV-seronegative. Each CDR3 is given with its conserved first and last residue. Each record gives: D gene, J gene, clone size, V gene, CDR3 protein, CDR3 DNA. The D gene is left open where the match is weak. Not all rows give a size; the values are once, few, many and, for expanded clones, a class.

>TRBD2|TRBJ2-1|-|TRBV28
CASSRLAGGPVEQFF
TGTGCCAGCAGCCGACTAGCGGGGGGGCCGGTTGAGCAGTTCTTC
>-|TRBJ1-2|-|TRBV2
CASSEVGGAYGYTF
TGTGCCAGCAGTGAGGTGGGGGGTGCCTATGGCTACACCTTC
>-|TRBJ1-5|-|TRBV11-2
CASSLSQNQPQHF
TGTGCCAGCAGCTTAAGTCAGAATCAGCCCCAGCATTTT
>-|TRBJ2-6|-|TRBV5-1
CASSLGGPSGANVLTF
TGCGCCAGCAGCTTGGGTGGCCCGTCTGGGGCCAACGTCCTGACTTTC
>-|TRBJ2-1|-|TRBV18
CASSLSDKQFF
TGTGCCAGCTCACTAAGTGATAAGCAGTTCTTC
>-|TRBJ1-3|-|TRBV5-6
CASSPWGGAGNTIYF
TGTGCCAGCAGCCCCTGGGGGGGGGCTGGAAACACCATATATTTT
>TRBD1|TRBJ2-7|-|TRBV10-3
CAISESSGQGTDEQYF
TGTGCCATCAGTGAGTCCTCAGGACAGGGTACCGACGAGCAGTACTTC
>-|TRBJ1-4|few|TRBV16
CASSQSGQGNEKLFF
TGTGCCAGCAGCCAATCTGGGCAGGGTAATGAAAAACTGTTTTTT
>-|TRBJ2-5|-|TRBV5-1
CASSSGRISQETQYF
TGCGCCAGCAGCAGCGGACGGATCTCCCAAGAGACCCAGTACTTC
>-|TRBJ1-1|-|TRBV15
CATSRSQMVRTEAFF
TGTGCCACCAGCAGATCCCAGATGGTCCGGACTGAAGCTTTCTTT
>-|TRBJ1-1|-|TRBV5-6
CASSPRGPASTEAFF
TGTGCCAGCAGCCCCCGAGGGCCCGCCTCGACTGAAGCTTTCTTT